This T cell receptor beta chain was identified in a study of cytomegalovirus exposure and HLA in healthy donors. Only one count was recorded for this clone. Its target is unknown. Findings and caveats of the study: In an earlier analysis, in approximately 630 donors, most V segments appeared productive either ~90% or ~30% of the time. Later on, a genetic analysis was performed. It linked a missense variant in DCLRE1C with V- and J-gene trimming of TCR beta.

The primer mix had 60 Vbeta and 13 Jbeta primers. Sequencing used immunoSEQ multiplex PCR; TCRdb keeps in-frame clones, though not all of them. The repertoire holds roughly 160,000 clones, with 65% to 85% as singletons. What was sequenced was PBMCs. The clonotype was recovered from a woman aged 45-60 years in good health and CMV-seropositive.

The CDR3 spells CSASRAPDTEAFF. The CDR3 region has the DNA TGCAGCGCGAGCAGGGCCCCCGACACTGAAGCTTTCTTT. The V gene is TRBV29-1, the J gene TRBJ1-1; a possible D gene is TRBD1 (5 bases). CDR3 size: 13 residues. Deletions cut 7 bases from V and 3 bases from J, with 15 bases between. Germline CDR1 is SQVTM and CDR2 is ANQGSEA.